This T cell receptor (beta chain) was sequenced during a study of control samples from healthy donors and cancer patients (dated by TCRdb to about 2020). Remarks on this clone: Its antigen is not yet known. The sample holds no much larger clone one base away, and base qualities are not on file.

The library was prepared using the immunoSEQ multiplex PCR assay. The immuneACCESS repertoire file appears here via TCRdb, limited to in-frame rearrangements. These files lack a portion of the clones; in checked studies, under half of the deficit traces to unresolved V genes, and the cause of the others is not known. The sample table records approximately 150,000 clones; about 91% of these occur just once. Roughly 3.2% of the sample lies in the top ten. The CDR3 has 14 amino acids, counting the end cysteine and phenylalanine. Only CDR3 DNA is held: 42 bases, read in frame from base 1. Trimming removed 0 bases from V and 5 bases from J, leaving 8 bases between the germline ends. The germline V gene specifies MGHDK as CDR1 and SYGVNS as CDR2.

This sequence uses TRBV25-1 and TRBJ1-5; TRBD1 could be the D gene, as 5 bases match. The sequenced material came from blood. This TCR derives from a man aged 30 to 39 in good health. The sequenced DNA: TGTGCCAGCAGTGAATACAGGGATTATCAGCCCCAGCATTTT. Translation gives CASSEYRDYQPQHF.